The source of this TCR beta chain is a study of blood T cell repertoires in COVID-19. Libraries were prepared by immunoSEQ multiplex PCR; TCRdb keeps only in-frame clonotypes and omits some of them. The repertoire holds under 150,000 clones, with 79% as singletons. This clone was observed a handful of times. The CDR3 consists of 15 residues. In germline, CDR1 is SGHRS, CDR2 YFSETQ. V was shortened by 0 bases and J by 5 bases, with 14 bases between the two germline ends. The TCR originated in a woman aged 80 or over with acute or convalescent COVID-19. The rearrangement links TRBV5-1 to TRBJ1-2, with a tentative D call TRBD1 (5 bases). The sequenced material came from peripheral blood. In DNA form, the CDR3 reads TGCGCCAGCAGCTTGGAGGGGAGGGGTTCTTATGGCTACACCTTC. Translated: CASSLEGRGSYGYTF.